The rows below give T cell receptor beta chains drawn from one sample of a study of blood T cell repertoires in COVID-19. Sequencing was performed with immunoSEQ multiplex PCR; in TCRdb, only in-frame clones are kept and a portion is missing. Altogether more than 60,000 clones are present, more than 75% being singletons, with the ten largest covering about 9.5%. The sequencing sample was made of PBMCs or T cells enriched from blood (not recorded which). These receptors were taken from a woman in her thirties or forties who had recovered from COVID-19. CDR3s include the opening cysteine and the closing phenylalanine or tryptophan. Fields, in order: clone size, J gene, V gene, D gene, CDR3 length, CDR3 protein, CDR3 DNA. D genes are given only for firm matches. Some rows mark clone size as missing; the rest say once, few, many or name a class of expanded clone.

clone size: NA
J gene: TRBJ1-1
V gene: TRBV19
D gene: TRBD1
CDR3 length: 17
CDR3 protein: CASSRRDRGLGNTEAFF
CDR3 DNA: TGTGCCAGTAGTAGGAGGGACAGGGGGCTAGGGAACACTGAAGCTTTCTTT

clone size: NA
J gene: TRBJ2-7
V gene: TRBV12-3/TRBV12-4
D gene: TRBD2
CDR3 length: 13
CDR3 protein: CASTPSGGYEQYF
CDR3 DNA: TGTGCCAGCACCCCAAGCGGGGGCTACGAGCAGTACTTC

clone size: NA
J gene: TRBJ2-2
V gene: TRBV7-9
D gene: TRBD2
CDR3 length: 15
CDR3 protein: CASSFGLAVAGELFF
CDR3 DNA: TGTGCCAGCAGCTTCGGACTAGCGGTCGCCGGGGAGCTGTTTTTT

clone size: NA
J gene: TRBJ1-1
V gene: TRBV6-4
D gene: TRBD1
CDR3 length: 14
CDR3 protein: CASSPDRGDTEAFF
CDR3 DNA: TGTGCCAGCAGCCCCGACAGGGGTGACACTGAAGCTTTCTTT

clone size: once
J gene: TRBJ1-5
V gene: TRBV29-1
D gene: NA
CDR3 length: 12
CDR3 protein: CSVVEGNQPQHF
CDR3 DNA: TGCAGCGTTGTTGAGGGTAATCAGCCCCAGCATTTT

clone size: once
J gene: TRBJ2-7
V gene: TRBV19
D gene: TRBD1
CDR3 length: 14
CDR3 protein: CASSIPGTDYEQYF
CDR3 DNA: TGTGCCAGTAGTATCCCAGGGACAGATTACGAGCAGTACTTC

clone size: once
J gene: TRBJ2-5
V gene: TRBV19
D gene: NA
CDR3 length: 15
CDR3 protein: CASSIFKGAQETQYF
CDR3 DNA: TGTGCCAGTAGTATATTTAAGGGAGCCCAAGAGACCCAGTACTTC

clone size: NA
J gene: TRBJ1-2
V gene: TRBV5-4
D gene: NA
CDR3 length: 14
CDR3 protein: CASSPPNNAGGYTF
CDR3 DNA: TGTGCCAGCAGCCCCCCCAATAATGCCGGTGGCTACACCTTC

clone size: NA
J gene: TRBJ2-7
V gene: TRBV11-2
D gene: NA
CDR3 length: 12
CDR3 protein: CASSLVGREQYF
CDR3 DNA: TGTGCCAGCAGCTTAGTTGGTCGGGAGCAGTACTTC

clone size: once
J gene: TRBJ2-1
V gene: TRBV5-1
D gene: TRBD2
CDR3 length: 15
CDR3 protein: CASSFGLAGSDEQFF
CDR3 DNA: TGCGCCAGCAGCTTTGGACTAGCGGGGTCTGATGAGCAGTTCTTC

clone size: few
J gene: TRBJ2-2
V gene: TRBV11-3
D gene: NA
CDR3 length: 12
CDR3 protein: CASSRQTGELFF
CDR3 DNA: TGTGCCAGCAGCCGACAGACCGGGGAGCTGTTTTTT

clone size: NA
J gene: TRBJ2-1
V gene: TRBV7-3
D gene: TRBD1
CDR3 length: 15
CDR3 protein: CASSRTLDRGDEQFF
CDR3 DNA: TGTGCCAGCAGTAGAACTTTGGACAGGGGTGATGAGCAGTTCTTC

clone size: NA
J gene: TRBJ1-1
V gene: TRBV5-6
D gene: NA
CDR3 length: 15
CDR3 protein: CASSSPTLMNTEAFF
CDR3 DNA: TGTGCCAGCAGCTCGCCGACACTGATGAACACTGAAGCTTTCTTT

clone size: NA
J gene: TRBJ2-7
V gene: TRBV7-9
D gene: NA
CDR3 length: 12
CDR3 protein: CASSSTGLEQYF
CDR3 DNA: TGTGCCAGCAGCAGCACAGGGCTCGAGCAGTACTTC

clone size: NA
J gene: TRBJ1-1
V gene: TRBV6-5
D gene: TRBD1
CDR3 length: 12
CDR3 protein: CASSYGTAEAFF
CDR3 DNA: TGTGCCAGCAGTTACGGGACAGCTGAAGCTTTCTTT

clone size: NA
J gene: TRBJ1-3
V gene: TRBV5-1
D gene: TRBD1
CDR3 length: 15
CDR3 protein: CASSLEGQPGNTIYF
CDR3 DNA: TGCGCCAGCAGCTTGGAGGGACAGCCTGGAAACACCATATATTTT

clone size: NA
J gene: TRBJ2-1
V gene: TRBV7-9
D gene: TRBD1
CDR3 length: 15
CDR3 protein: CASSFDRVAYNEQFF
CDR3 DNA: TGTGCCAGCAGCTTCGACAGGGTGGCCTACAATGAGCAGTTCTTC

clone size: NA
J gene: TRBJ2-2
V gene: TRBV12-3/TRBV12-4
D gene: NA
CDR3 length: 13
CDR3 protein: CASSFRENGELFF
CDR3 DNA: TGTGCCAGCAGTTTCCGCGAAAACGGGGAGCTGTTTTTT